The rows below give T cell receptor beta chains drawn from one sample of a study of CD8+ T cells in alopecia areata. Libraries were prepared by immunoSEQ multiplex PCR; TCRdb keeps only in-frame clonotypes and omits some of them. The sample records 70,000 or so clones, roughly 28% being singletons. The sequencing here drew on CD8+ T cells sorted from blood, taken at week 4, from a patient treated with tofacitinib. The receptors derive from a human donor with alopecia areata. The CDR3 runs from the conserved cysteine through the conserved F or W. The D gene is left open where the match is weak. Some rows mark clone size as missing; the rest say once, few, many or name a class of expanded clone.

cdr3_length,j_call,clone_size,v_call,d_call,cdr3_nt,cdr3_aa
12,TRBJ2-7,few,TRBV30,-,TGTGCCTGGAGTGCTGGATCCTACGAGCAGTACTTC,CAWSAGSYEQYF
13,TRBJ1-1,-,TRBV2,-,TGTGCCAGCGCAAGTAGGGGGACGAGTGAAGCTTTCTTT,CASASRGTSEAFF
15,TRBJ2-5,-,TRBV5-8,-,TGTGCCAGCAGCTTGCCGCGCGAGGGCCAAGAGACCCAGTACTTC,CASSLPREGQETQYF
14,TRBJ1-5,-,TRBV27,-,TGTGCCAGCAGTTTATCGATATCGGGGGGAGGGCAGCATTTT,CASSLSISGGGQHF
14,TRBJ2-7,-,TRBV30,-,TGTGCCTGGAGTGTATCCTTCGGGAATTACGAGCAGTACTTC,CAWSVSFGNYEQYF
13,TRBJ2-7,few,TRBV13,-,TGTGCCAGCAGCCTCGGGAATCCCTACGAGCAGTACTTC,CASSLGNPYEQYF
13,TRBJ2-1,-,TRBV25-1,-,TGTGCCAGCAGTGGTACAGGATACAATGAGCAGTTCTTC,CASSGTGYNEQFF
12,TRBJ2-2,-,TRBV29-1,-,TGCAGCGTTGTCGGGAACACCGGGGAGCTGTTTTTT,CSVVGNTGELFF
16,TRBJ1-4,-,TRBV29-1,TRBD1,TGCAGCGTTGGCCCCGGGACAGGGTCTCCTAATGAAAAACTGTTTTTT,CSVGPGTGSPNEKLFF
13,TRBJ1-1,-,TRBV27,-,TGTGCCAGCAGCCGGACAGCCGCCCCTGAAGCTTTCTTT,CASSRTAAPEAFF
14,TRBJ2-7,-,TRBV5-1,TRBD1,TGCGCCAGCAGTCCCGGGACAGGGAGGTACGAGCAGTACTTC,CASSPGTGRYEQYF
13,TRBJ2-1,-,TRBV14,-,TGTGCCAGCAGCCAAGATACAGGGTACGAGCAGTTCTTC,CASSQDTGYEQFF
14,TRBJ2-1,few,TRBV29-1,-,TGCAGCGTTGCGTGCCGGGACTTATACAATGAGCAGTTCTTC,CSVACRDLYNEQFF
12,TRBJ2-5,-,TRBV25-1,-,TGTGCCAGCAGTGGCCCCGTGGAGACCCAGTACTTC,CASSGPVETQYF
15,TRBJ2-1,-,TRBV5-1,-,TGCGCCAGCAGCCTGCTAGAGGGTACCAACAATGAGCAGTTCTTC,CASSLLEGTNNEQFF
15,TRBJ2-3,few,TRBV7-6,TRBD2,TGTGCCAGCAGCCGCCCAGCGGGAGTAAGAGATACGCAGTATTTT,CASSRPAGVRDTQYF
15,TRBJ2-5,-,TRBV4-1,-,TGCGCCAGCAGCCAAGAACCTGGGGGTGGTGAGACCCAGTACTTC,CASSQEPGGGETQYF
15,TRBJ2-7,few,TRBV18,-,TGTGCCAGCTCACCTGAGAGGGTAGGAACCTACGAGCAGTACTTC,CASSPERVGTYEQYF
15,TRBJ1-1,few,TRBV5-1,TRBD1,TGCGCCAGCAGCTTAGCACAGGGGAGCAACACTGAAGCTTTCTTT,CASSLAQGSNTEAFF
13,TRBJ2-2,-,TRBV13,-,TGTGCCAGCAGCTTACAGGGCACCGGGGAGCTGTTTTTT,CASSLQGTGELFF
10,TRBJ2-3,-,TRBV29-1,-,TGCAGCGGAGCTACAGATACGCAGTATTTT,CSGATDTQYF
19,TRBJ2-7,once,TRBV7-8,TRBD2,TGTGCCAGCAGCTTAGCGCGCCCTCCTACTAGCGCTCCCTCCTACGAGCAGTACTTC,CASSLARPPTSAPSYEQYF
13,TRBJ2-7,once,TRBV29-1,-,TGCAGCGTCCTTTGGACCAACTACTACGAGCAGTACTTC,CSVLWTNYYEQYF
15,TRBJ2-7,few,TRBV29-1,-,TGCAGCGCTACGAGAGGGTCGGGACCGAATTACGAGCAGTACTTC,CSATRGSGPNYEQYF
15,TRBJ2-1,-,TRBV29-1,TRBD2,TGCAGCGTGCCCGGCCTGGGGGGGACTTACAATGAGCAGTTCTTC,CSVPGLGGTYNEQFF
12,TRBJ1-2,-,TRBV29-1,-,TGCAGCGTCGTTGTTGAATCCTATGGCTACACCTTC,CSVVVESYGYTF
13,TRBJ2-7,-,TRBV29-1,-,TGCAGCGTTGTTAGGACAGACCACTACGAGCAGTACTTC,CSVVRTDHYEQYF
17,TRBJ2-6,few,TRBV27,-,TGTGCCAGCAGCCTCAGGGTCTCCAGCTCTGGGGCCAACGTCCTGACTTTC,CASSLRVSSSGANVLTF
13,TRBJ2-1,-,TRBV29-1,TRBD2,TGCAGCCAGCTAGCGGGGACTTACAATGAGCAGTTCTTC,CSQLAGTYNEQFF
13,TRBJ2-5,-,TRBV5-5,-,TGTGCCAGCAGCCCCGCCGGGGGAGAGACCCAGTACTTC,CASSPAGGETQYF
14,TRBJ2-1,-,TRBV4-1,-,TGCGCCAGCAGCCAAGTAGCCGGATACAATGAGCAGTTCTTC,CASSQVAGYNEQFF
11,TRBJ1-4,many,TRBV29-1,-,TGCAGCGTCGGGGTGGGACTTCAGGCGATCTTT,CSVGVGLQAIF
16,TRBJ1-5,-,TRBV15,-,TGTGCCACCAGCGAACAAGGAACGCTTAGCAATCAGCCCCAGCATTTT,CATSEQGTLSNQPQHF